These 3 T cell receptor beta chains were all obtained from the same sample, sequenced in a study of T cell therapy after organ transplantation. Their antigens remain unidentified. TCRdb's table, derived via immunoSEQ multiplex PCR, lists solely in-frame clones and lacks some. The table shows roughly 48,000 clones, with 94% occurring only once. This specimen consisted of CD8+ T cells from blood, obtained before autologous CMV-specific T cell therapy. These receptors were obtained from a human patient who had received a solid organ transplant and had CMV disease.

This clone ranks as medium-sized. The gene calls are TRBV13 and TRBJ1-1, with a weak D call TRBD1 (6 bases). CDR1 is PRHDT, CDR2 FYEKMQ, per germline (reference sequence). The V gene lost 5 bases and the J gene lost 4 bases, with 14 bases spanning the gap. The CDR3 has 14 residues. CDR3 residues: CASSPAPGVTEAFF. DNA for the CDR3: TGTGCCAGCAGCCCAGCGCCAGGGGTCACTGAAGCTTTCTTT.

This chain joins TRBV5-6 and TRBJ2-1; D unresolved. This CDR3 region has 12 residues. V was clipped by 4 bases and J by 9 bases, with 11 bases between them. Germline V gives CDR1 SGHDT, CDR2 YYEEEE. The CDR3 is CASSAEVGEQFF. In DNA, the CDR3 is TGTGCCAGCAGCGCCGAGGTCGGTGAGCAGTTCTTC.

J is TRBJ2-7 and V is TRBV7-9; D might be TRBD1 or TRBD2, each matching 5 bases. Germline assignment: CDR1 SEHNR and CDR2 FQNEAQ (reference sequence). Trimming removed 3 bases from V and 4 bases from J, with 16 bases in between. The CDR3 has 15 residues. CDR3 DNA: TGTGCCAGCAGCTTCGGTCGCCGGGACGGATACGAGCAGTACTTC. Translating it yields CASSFGRRDGYEQYF. Variable domain in full (rest from reference TRBV7-9 and TRBJ2-7): DTGVSQNPRHKITKRGQNVTFRCDPISEHNRLYWYRQTLGQGPEFLTYFQNEAQLEKSRLLSDRFSAERPKGSFSTLEIQRTEQGDSAMYLCASSFGRRDGYEQYFGPGTRLTVT.